The clone carrying this TCR beta chain was recorded many times. TCR beta CDR3 amplification used RNA transcripts. HTBI-primed RT-PCR formed the first round, and a multiplex PCR formed the second. Each CDR3 protein is one row after TCRdb ran MiXCR on the multiplex PCR reads. The sample lists approximately 160,000 distinct CDR3 sequences, around 40% occurring once. The CDR3 is made up of 14 amino acids. Germline-derived CDR1 and CDR2 are GTSNPN and SVGIG (reference sequence). V shed 0 bases and J 3 bases; nucleotides not matched to a gene: 5. Moderate-to-severe activity, CAS ≥3, NOSPECS ≥4 and duration under 3 months were recorded for donors with ophthalmopathy. Exclusion criteria comprised other autoimmune diseases, uncontrolled infections, pregnancy or lactation in patients. This sample was taken from a study of Graves' ophthalmopathy and Graves' hyperthyroidism.

This chain joins TRBV30 and TRBJ2-7; 7 bases are shared with TRBD2. The receptor was derived from a man aged 25 to 40 with Graves' ophthalmopathy. Specimen: peripheral blood. Here the CDR3 reads CAWSVDREVYEQYF. DNA of the CDR3: TGTGCCTGGAGTGTGGATCGGGAGGTCTACGAGCAGTACTTC.